The rows below give T cell receptor beta chains drawn from one sample of a study of cytomegalovirus exposure and HLA in healthy donors. Using immunoSEQ multiplex PCR, the repertoire was profiled, and TCRdb retains in-frame clones only, with some absent. The sample carries 150,000 to 200,000 clones, approximately 80% recorded once. The sequenced material came from PBMCs. The receptor source for this set is a boy between 10 and 17 years old in good health and CMV-seronegative. Both conserved end residues are trimmed from each CDR3. Fields, in order: J gene, V gene, clone size, CDR3 protein. Only part of the rows carry a size: once, few, many, or a class if the clone is expanded.

TRBJ2-1 | TRBV11-3 | - | ASSTRLSPDNEQF
TRBJ2-1 | TRBV5-6 | once | ASTPPGGGGINEQF
TRBJ1-2 | TRBV6-5 | - | ASSYGTGVYGYT
TRBJ2-1 | TRBV7-3 | - | ASSSFGLAGGGEQF
TRBJ2-5 | TRBV19 | - | ASSIGGGRETQY
TRBJ1-6 | TRBV19 | - | ASSIAGSFSYNSPLH
TRBJ2-2 | TRBV27 | - | ASSFGRANTGELF
TRBJ1-1 | TRBV30 | - | ACEVLEGARAF
TRBJ1-4 | TRBV25-1 | - | ASSEPPVDEKLF
TRBJ2-3 | TRBV4-3 | - | ASSQELGLGDTQY
- | TRBV5-1 | - | ASSPLTSGSGEQF
TRBJ2-4 | TRBV5-4 | - | ASSLSSGPAKNIQY
TRBJ1-2 | TRBV5-8 | - | ASSLVQGLNYGYT
TRBJ1-2 | TRBV13 | - | ASADRGSNYGYT
TRBJ2-3 | TRBV19 | - | ASSTTGADTQY
TRBJ2-1 | TRBV5-1 | - | ASSLEIFSSYNEQF
TRBJ2-7 | TRBV9 | - | ASSVAGSHEQY
TRBJ2-1 | TRBV19 | - | ASSGTSDYNEQF
TRBJ1-4 | TRBV5-4 | - | ASSLPGHEKLF
TRBJ1-2 | TRBV11-2 | once | ASSELQGKYGYT
TRBJ2-7 | TRBV4-3 | - | ASSQRQGGEQY
TRBJ1-6 | TRBV6-4 | - | ASSDSGARSPLH
TRBJ2-2 | TRBV5-5 | few | ASSFREIDTGELF